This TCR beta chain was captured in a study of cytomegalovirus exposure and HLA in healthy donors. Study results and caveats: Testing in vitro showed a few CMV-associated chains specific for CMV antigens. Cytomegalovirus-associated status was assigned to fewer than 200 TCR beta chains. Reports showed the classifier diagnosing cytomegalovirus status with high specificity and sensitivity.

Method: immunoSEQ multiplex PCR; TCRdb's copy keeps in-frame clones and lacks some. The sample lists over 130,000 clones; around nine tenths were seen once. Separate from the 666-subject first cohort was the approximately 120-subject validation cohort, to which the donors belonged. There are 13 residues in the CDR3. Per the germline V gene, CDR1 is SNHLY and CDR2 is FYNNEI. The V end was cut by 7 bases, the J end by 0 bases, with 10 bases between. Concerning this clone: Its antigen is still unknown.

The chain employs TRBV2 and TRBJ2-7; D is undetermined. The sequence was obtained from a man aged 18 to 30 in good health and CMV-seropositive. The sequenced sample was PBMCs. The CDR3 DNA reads TGTGCCAGCATGGGCAGGAACTCCTACGAGCAGTACTTC. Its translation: CASMGRNSYEQYF.